This T cell receptor (beta chain) was identified during a study of T cell responses to AZD1222 COVID-19 vaccine. Notes on the study in general: Researchers took repertoire samples only after the peak T cell response had come.

Repertoires were generated with immunoSEQ multiplex PCR, while TCRdb's copy carries only in-frame clones and drops some. The sample lists 250,000 to 300,000 clones, 85% to 95% occurring once. The trim removed 5 bases at V and 0 bases at J, leaving 9 bases unmatched. The CDR3 extends over 17 amino acids. In germline, CDR1 is SGHTA, CDR2 FQGNSA. Note on this clone: Its cognate antigen is unknown.

The sequenced sample was peripheral blood, obtained 28 days after the second AZD1222 dose. This clonotype originated in an adult who received the AZD1222 COVID-19 vaccine. This chain links TRBV7-2 with TRBJ2-1; 8 positions agree with TRBD2. The CDR3 loop reads CASSPRTSSNSYNEQFF. Written as DNA, the CDR3 is TGTGCCAGCAGCCCGCGGACTAGCTCTAACTCCTACAATGAGCAGTTCTTC.